The source of this TCR beta chain is a study of blood T cell repertoires in COVID-19. The table came from immunoSEQ multiplex PCR; TCRdb's copy has only in-frame clones and leaves some out. The sample lists approximately 220,000 clones, roughly nine tenths occurring once. The CDR3 consists of 15 residues. Germline CDR1 reads KGHSH; CDR2 reads LQKENI. The J segment lost 5 bases and the V segment lost 3 bases, leaving 7 bases of the junction unmatched. This sequence originates from a woman aged 50 to 65 with acute or convalescent COVID-19. This chain connects TRBV18 to TRBJ1-1, with TRBD1 identical over 9 bases. Specimen: peripheral blood. CDR3 bases: TGTGCCAGCTCACCCAAGACAGGGGGGGGGACTGAAGCTTTCTTT. Translation gives CASSPKTGGGTEAFF.